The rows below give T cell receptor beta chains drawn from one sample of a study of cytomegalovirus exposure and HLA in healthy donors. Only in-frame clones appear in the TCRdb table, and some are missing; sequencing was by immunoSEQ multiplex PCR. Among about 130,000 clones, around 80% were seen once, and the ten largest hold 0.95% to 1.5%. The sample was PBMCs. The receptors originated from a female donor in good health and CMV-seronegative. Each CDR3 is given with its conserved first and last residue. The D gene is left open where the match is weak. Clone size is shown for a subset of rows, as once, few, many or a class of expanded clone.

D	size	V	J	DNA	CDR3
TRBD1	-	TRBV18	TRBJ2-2	TGTGCCAGCTCATGGAGACAGGGAGTTGGTCTGAACACCGGGGAGCTGTTTTTT	CASSWRQGVGLNTGELFF
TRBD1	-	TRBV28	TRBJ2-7	TGTGCCAGCAGTGGTCGGGACAGCTCCTACGAGCAGCACTTC	CASSGRDSSYEQHF
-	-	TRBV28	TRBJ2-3	TGTGCCAGCAGCCCCTTGGGGGCGTTTGGGACGACTAGCACAGATACGCAGTATTTT	CASSPLGAFGTTSTDTQYF
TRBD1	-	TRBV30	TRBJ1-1	TGTGCCTGGAAAAGGGGGCCGGTCACTGAAGCTTTCTTT	CAWKRGPVTEAFF
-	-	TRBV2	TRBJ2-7	TGTGCCAGCAGTAGGGCAGGGTGGTACGAGCAGTACTTC	CASSRAGWYEQYF
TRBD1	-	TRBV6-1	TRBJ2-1	TGTGCCAGCAGTGAATTTACGGGACAGATCTCCTACAATGAGCAGTTCTTC	CASSEFTGQISYNEQFF
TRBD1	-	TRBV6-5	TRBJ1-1	TGTGCCAGCAGTTGGGACAGGGTGAACACTGAAGCTTTCTTT	CASSWDRVNTEAFF
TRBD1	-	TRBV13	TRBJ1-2	TGTGCCAGCAGCCATGGGACAGCCTTACGCACCTTC	CASSHGTALRTF
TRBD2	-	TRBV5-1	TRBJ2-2	TGCGCCAGCAGCTTGGAGCTAGCGGGGGGACAGAACACCGGGGAGCTGTTTTTT	CASSLELAGGQNTGELFF
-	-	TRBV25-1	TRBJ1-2	TGTGCCAGCAGTGACAGGGCAGGATGGTACAGCGGGGTATGGGGCTACACCTTC	CASSDRAGWYSGVWGYTF
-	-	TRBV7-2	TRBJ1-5	TGTGCCAGCAGCTTAGGACAGCTCAATCAGCCCCAGCATTTT	CASSLGQLNQPQHF
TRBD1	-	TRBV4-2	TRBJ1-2	TGTGCCAGCAGCGCAGGACAGGGGAACTATGGCTACACCTTC	CASSAGQGNYGYTF
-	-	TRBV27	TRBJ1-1	TGTGCAAGTGCGGTAGGGGGTAACACTGAAGCTTTCTTT	CASAVGGNTEAFF
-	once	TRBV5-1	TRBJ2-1	TGCGCCAGCAGCTTGGAATCGAGAAATGAGCAGTTCTTC	CASSLESRNEQFF
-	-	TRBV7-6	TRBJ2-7	TGTGCCAGCAGCTTTAACTCTCGTTACGAGCAGTACTTC	CASSFNSRYEQYF
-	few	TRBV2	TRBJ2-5	TGTGCCAGCAGTGAAAGGTCAGGTTGGGAGACCCAGTACTTC	CASSERSGWETQYF
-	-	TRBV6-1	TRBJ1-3	TGTGCCAGCAGTGAACTAGGCTCTGGAAACACCATATATTTT	CASSELGSGNTIYF
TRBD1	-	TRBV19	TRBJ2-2	TGTGCCAGTGTAGCCCTTGGACAGGGGACCACCGGGGAGCTGTTTTTT	CASVALGQGTTGELFF
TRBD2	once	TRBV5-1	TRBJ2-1	TGCGCCAGCCGGAGGGATGCCGGGGGGGCCGGGGATGAGCAGTTCTTC	CASRRDAGGAGDEQFF
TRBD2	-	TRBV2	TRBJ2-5	TGTGCCAGCAGTGATCCGACTAGCGGGGGGCGGGGAGAGACCCAGTACTTC	CASSDPTSGGRGETQYF
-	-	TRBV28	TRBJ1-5	TGTGCCAGCGGAGTAGGAGGACAGCCCCAGCATTTT	CASGVGGQPQHF
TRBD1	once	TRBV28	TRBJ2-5	TGTGCCAGCAGTTCACCCTTCGGACAGGCCCCGGGCAAGACCCAGTACTTC	CASSSPFGQAPGKTQYF
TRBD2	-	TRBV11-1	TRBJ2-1	TGTGCCAGCGATAGCGGGGGTTCCTACAATGAGCAGTTCTTC	CASDSGGSYNEQFF
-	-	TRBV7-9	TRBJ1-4	TGTGCCAGCAGCCCTATATTCGGGGGGAATGGAAAACTGTTTTTT	CASSPIFGGNGKLFF
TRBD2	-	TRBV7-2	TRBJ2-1	TGTGCCAGCAGCGGCAGACGGGGGGGCCTGACCAATGAGCAGTTCTTC	CASSGRRGGLTNEQFF
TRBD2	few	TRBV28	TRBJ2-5	TGTGCCAGCAGTTTTCGGGGACTAGCGGGAGGGGTGGAGACCCAGTACTTC	CASSFRGLAGGVETQYF
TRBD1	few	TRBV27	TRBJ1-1	TGTGCCAGCGGACAGGGGGTGAACACTGAAGCTTTCTTT	CASGQGVNTEAFF
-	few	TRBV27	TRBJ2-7	TGTGCCAGCAGTTTAAAACCGAACTACTACGAGCAGTACTTC	CASSLKPNYYEQYF
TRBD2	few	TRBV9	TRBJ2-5	TGTGCCAGCAGCCTCAGCGGGGGGGTGGTTGGGACCCAGTACTTC	CASSLSGGVVGTQYF
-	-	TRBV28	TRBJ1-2	TGTGCCAGCACCCACTCGGGTGGCTACACCTTC	CASTHSGGYTF
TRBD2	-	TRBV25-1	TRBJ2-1	TGTGCCAGCAGTGAGACTAGCGGGGGCTCCTACAATGAGCAGTTCTTC	CASSETSGGSYNEQFF
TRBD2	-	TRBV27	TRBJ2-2	TGTGCCAGCAGTCCGGGACTAGCGGGAGTGGGGGACGCGGGGGAGCTGTTTTTT	CASSPGLAGVGDAGELFF
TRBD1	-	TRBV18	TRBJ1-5	TGTGCCAGCTCACCAGGGACAGGGGGCAATCAGCCCCAGCATTTT	CASSPGTGGNQPQHF
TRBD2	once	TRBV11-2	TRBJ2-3	TGTGCCAGCAGCTTTAGCGGGGGAAGCACAGATACGCAGTATTTT	CASSFSGGSTDTQYF
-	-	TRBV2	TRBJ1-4	TGTGCCAGCAGGAGGGAAGTATCTAATGAAAAACTGTTTTTT	CASRREVSNEKLFF
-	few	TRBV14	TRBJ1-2	TGTGCCAGCAGCCAAGGGAGGGTCTATGGCTACACCTTC	CASSQGRVYGYTF
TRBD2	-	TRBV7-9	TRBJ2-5	TGTGCCAGCAGCCCCTCGGGAGGGACGGAGACCCAGTACTTC	CASSPSGGTETQYF
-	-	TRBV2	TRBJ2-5	TGTGCCAGCAGTGGTAGTTCGGAAGAGACCCAGTACTTC	CASSGSSEETQYF
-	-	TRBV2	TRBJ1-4	TGTGCCAGCAGTGAAACGGGTTCAACTAATGAAAAACTGTTTTTT	CASSETGSTNEKLFF
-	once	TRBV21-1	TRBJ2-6	TGTGCCAGCAGGGACAGGGGAGTAGTGGGGGCCAACGTCCTGACTTTC	CASRDRGVVGANVLTF
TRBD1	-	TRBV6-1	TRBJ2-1	TGTGCCAGCAGAGAACAGGGGGCGGTCTCCTACAATGAGCAGTTCTTC	CASREQGAVSYNEQFF
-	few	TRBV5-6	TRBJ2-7	TGTGCCAGCTGGTCTTCCAGCTCCTACGAGCAGTACTTC	CASWSSSSYEQYF
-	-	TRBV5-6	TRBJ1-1	TGTGCCAGCAGCGGGTATGGGCAGGGGAACACTGAAGCTTTCTTT	CASSGYGQGNTEAFF
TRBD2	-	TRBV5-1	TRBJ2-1	TGCGCCAGCAGCTCCGGGACTAGCGCGGTTGAGCAGTTCTTC	CASSSGTSAVEQFF
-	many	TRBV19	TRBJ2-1	TGTGCCAGTAATGCGGGAATCTACAATGAGCAGTTCTTC	CASNAGIYNEQFF
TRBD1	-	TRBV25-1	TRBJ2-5	TGTGCCAGCAGCGCCGAGACAGGGGGCCGGGAGACCCAGTACTTC	CASSAETGGRETQYF
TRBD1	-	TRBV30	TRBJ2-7	TGTGCCTGTCGGGGGACAGGTGCCTACGAGCAGTACTTC	CACRGTGAYEQYF
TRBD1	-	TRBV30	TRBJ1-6	TGTGCCTGGAGGGCTAACAACAGGGGAAGCTCCTATAATTCACCCCTCCACTTT	CAWRANNRGSSYNSPLHF
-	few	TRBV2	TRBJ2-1	TGTGCCAGCAGTGAGAATACGGTCGTCTGGAATGAGCAGTTCTTC	CASSENTVVWNEQFF
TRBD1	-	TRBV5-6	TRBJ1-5	TGTGCCAGCAGCCGGGACAGGGGGTTCAATCAGCCCCAGCATTTT	CASSRDRGFNQPQHF
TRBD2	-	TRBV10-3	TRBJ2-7	TGTGCCATCGGGCGGGAGTATAGCGAGCAGTACTTC	CAIGREYSEQYF
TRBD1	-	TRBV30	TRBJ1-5	TGTGCCTGGAGTATAAGGACAGGTCAGCCCCAGCATTTT	CAWSIRTGQPQHF